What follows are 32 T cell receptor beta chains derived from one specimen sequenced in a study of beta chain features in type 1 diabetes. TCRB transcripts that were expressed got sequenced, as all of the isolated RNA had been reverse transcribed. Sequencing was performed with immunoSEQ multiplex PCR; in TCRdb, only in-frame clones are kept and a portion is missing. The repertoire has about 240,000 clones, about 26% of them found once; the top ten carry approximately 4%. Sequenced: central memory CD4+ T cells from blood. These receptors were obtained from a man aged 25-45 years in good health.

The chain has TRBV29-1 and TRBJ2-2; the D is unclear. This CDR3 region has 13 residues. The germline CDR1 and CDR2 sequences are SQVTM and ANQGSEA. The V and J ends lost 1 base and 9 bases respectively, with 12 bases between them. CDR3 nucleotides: TGCAGCGTTGAAGGGGGTGGGCAGCGGGAGCTGTTTTTT. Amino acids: CSVEGGGQRELFF.

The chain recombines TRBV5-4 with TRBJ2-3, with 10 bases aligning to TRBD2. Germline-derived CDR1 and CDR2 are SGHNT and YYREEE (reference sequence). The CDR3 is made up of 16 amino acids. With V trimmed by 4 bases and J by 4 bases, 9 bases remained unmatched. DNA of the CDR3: TGTGCCAGCAGCGCCGTGCGAGCGGGAGGGCCAGATACGCAGTATTTT. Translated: CASSAVRAGGPDTQYF.

The CDR3 bases are TGTGCCAGCAGCGTACCGGGAGGACCCTCTGGGGCCAACGTCCTGACTTTC. Translation: CASSVPGGPSGANVLTF. The genes are TRBV9 and TRBJ2-6, with 7 bases that match TRBD2. The length of the CDR3 is 17 residues. Germline lookup yields CDR1 SGDLS and CDR2 YYNGEE. The trim removed 1 base at V and 0 bases at J, leaving 4 bases unmatched.

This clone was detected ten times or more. The CDR3 sequence: CASSLAGGAYNEQFF. Written as DNA, the CDR3 is TGTGCCAGCTCCCTAGCGGGAGGCGCCTACAATGAGCAGTTCTTC. The chain links TRBV6-1 to TRBJ2-1; 11 nucleotides line up with TRBD2. Germline CDR1 is MNHNS and CDR2 is SASEGT. CDR3 length: 15 amino acids. Unmatched junction bases numbered 5, after V lost 8 bases and J lost 2 bases.

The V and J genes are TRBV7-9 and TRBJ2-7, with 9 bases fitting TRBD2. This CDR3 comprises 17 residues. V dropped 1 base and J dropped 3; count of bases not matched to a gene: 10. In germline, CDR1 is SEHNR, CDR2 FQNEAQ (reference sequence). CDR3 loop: CASSLGALAGGLYEQYF. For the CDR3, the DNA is TGTGCCAGCAGCTTAGGAGCCCTTGCGGGAGGGCTCTACGAGCAGTACTTC.

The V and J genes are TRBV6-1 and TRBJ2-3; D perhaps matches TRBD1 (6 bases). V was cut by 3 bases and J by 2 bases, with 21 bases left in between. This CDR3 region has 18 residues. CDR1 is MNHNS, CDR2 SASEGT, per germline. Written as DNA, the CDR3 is TGTGCCAGCAGTGACCCCACGCGCGCCACAGGGTACACAGATACGCAGTATTTT. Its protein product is CASSDPTRATGYTDTQYF.

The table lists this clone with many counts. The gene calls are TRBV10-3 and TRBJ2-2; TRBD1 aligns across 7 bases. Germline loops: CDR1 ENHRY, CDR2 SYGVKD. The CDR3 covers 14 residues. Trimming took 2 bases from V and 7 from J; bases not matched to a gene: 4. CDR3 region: CAISEDRDVGELFF. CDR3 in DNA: TGTGCCATCAGTGAGGACAGGGATGTCGGGGAGCTGTTTTTT.

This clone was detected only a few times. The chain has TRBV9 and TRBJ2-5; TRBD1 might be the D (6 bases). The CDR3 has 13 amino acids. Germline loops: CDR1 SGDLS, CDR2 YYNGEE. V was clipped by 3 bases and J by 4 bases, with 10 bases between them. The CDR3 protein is CASSGGQRETQYF. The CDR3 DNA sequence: TGTGCCAGCAGCGGGGGACAAAGAGAGACCCAGTACTTC.

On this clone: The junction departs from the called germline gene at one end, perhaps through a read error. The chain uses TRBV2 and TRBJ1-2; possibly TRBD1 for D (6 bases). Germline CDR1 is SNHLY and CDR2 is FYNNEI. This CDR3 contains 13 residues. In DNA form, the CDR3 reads TGTGCCAGCAGTGGGGACATTAACAATGGCTACACCTTC. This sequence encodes CASSGDINNGYTF.

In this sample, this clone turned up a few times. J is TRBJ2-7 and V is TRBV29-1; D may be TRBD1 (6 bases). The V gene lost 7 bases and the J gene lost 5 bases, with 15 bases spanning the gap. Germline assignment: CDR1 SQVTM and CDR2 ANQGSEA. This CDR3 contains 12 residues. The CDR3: CSASQGTHEQYF. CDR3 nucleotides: TGCAGCGCTTCACAGGGTACCCACGAGCAGTACTTC.

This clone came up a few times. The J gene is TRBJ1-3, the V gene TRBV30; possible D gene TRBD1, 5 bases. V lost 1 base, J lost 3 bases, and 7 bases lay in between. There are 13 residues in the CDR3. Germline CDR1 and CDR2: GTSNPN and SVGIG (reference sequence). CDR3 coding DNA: TGTGCCTGGAGTGCGGGGGTTGGAAACACCATATATTTT. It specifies CAWSAGVGNTIYF.

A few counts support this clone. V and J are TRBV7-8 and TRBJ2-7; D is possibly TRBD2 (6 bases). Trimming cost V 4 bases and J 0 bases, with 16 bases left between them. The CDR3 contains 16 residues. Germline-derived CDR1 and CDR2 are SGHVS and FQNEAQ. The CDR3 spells CASSSTGTPSSYEQYF. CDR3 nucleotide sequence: TGTGCCAGCAGCTCCACCGGGACTCCGAGCTCCTACGAGCAGTACTTC.

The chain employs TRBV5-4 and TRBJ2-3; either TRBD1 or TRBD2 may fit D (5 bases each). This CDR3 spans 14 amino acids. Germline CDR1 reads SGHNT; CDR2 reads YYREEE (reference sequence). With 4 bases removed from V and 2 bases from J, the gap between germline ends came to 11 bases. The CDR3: CASSPGTFTDTQYF. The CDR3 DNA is TGTGCCAGCAGCCCAGGGACCTTCACAGATACGCAGTATTTT.

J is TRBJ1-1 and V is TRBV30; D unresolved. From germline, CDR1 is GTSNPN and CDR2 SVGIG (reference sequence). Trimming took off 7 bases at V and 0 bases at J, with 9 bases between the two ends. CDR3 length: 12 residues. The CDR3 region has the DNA TGTGCCTCCCAGCCCTTGAACACTGAAGCTTTCTTT. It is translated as CASQPLNTEAFF.

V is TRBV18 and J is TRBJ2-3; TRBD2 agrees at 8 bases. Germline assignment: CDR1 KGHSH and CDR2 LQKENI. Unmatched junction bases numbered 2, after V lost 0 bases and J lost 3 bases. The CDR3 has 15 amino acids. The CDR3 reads CASSPPASGTDTQYF. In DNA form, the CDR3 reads TGTGCCAGCTCACCACCGGCTAGCGGGACAGATACGCAGTATTTT. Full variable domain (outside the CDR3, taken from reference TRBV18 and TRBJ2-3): NAGVMQNPRHLVRRRGQEARLRCSPMKGHSHVYWYRQLPEEGLKFMVYLQKENIIDESGMPKERFSAEFPKEGPSILRIQQVVRGDSAAYFCASSPPASGTDTQYFGPGTRLTVL.

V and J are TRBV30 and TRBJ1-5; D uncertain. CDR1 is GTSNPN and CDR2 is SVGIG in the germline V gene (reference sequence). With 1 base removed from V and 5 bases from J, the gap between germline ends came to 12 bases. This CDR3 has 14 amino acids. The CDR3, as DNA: TGTGCCTGGAGTGCACTCACCGTGGATCAGCCCCAGCATTTT. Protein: CAWSALTVDQPQHF.

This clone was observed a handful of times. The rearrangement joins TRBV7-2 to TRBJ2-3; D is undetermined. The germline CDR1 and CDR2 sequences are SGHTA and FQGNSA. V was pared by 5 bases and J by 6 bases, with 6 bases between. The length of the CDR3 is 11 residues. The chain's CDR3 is CASSEVDTQYF. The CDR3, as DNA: TGTGCCAGCAGCGAAGTCGATACGCAGTATTTT.

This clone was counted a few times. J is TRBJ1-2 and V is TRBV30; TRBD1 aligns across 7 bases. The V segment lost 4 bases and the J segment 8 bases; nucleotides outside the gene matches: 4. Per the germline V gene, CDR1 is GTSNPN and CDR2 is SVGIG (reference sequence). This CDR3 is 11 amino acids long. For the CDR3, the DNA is TGTGCCTGGACTACAGGGGTCGGCTACACCTTC. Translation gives CAWTTGVGYTF. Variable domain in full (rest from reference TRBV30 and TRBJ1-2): SQTIHQWPATLVQPVGSPLSLECTVEGTSNPNLYWYRQAAGRGLQLLFYSVGIGQISSEVPQNLSASRPQDRQFILSSKKLLLSDSGFYLCAWTTGVGYTFGSGTRLTVV.

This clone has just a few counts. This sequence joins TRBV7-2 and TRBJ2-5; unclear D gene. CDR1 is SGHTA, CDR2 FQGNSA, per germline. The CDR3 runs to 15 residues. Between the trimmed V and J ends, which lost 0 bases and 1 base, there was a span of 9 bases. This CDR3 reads CASSLAGTIQETQYF. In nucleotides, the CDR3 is TGTGCCAGCAGCTTAGCTGGAACCATCCAAGAGACCCAGTACTTC.

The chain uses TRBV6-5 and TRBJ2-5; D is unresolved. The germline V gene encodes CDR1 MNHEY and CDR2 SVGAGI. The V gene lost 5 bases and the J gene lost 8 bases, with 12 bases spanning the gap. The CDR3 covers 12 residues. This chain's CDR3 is CASSGLDTTQYF. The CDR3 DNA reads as TGTGCCAGCAGTGGCCTAGATACAACCCAGTACTTC.

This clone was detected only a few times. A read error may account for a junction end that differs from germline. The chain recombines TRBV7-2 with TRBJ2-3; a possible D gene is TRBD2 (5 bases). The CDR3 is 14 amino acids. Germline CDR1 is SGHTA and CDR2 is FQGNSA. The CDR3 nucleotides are TGTGCCAGCAGCTTAAGGGCTAGCACTGATACGCAGTATTTT. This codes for CASSLRASTDTQYF.

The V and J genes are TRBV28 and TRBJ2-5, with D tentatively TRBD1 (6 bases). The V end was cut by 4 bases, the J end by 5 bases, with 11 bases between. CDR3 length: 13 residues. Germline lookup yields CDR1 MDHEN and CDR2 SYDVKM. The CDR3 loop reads CASSSGQLETQYF. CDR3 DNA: TGTGCCAGCAGTTCTGGACAGTTGGAGACCCAGTACTTC.

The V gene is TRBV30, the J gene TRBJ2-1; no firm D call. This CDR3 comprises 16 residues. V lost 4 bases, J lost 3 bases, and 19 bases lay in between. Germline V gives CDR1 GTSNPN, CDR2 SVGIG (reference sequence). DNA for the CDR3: TGTGCCTGGAATGATCTTGCCCGCGCCGGCTACAATGAGCAGTTCTTC. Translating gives CAWNDLARAGYNEQFF.

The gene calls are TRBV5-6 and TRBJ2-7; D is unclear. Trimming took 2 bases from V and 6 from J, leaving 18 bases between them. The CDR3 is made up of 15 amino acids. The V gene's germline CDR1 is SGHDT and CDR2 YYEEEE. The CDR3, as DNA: TGTGCCAGCAGCTTTATTGGAGCTAGATTCGGCGAGCAGTACTTC. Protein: CASSFIGARFGEQYF.

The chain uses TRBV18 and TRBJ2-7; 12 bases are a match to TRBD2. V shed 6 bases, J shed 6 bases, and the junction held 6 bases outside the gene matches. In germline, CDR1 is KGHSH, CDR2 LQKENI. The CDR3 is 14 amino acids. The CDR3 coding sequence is TGTGCCAGCTCCAGGACTAGCGGGGAATCCGAGCAGTACTTC. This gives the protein CASSRTSGESEQYF.

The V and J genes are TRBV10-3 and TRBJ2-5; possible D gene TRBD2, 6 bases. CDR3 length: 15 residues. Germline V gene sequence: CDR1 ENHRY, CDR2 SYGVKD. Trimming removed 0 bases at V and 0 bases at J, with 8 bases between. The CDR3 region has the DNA TGTGCCATCAGTGAGTCTGGGGGGTACCAAGAGACCCAGTACTTC. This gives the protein CAISESGGYQETQYF.

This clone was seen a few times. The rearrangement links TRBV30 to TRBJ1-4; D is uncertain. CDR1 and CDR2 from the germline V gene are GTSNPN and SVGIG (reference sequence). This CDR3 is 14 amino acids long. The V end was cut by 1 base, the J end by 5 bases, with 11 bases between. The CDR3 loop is CAWSGGRGNEKLFF. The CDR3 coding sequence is TGTGCCTGGAGTGGAGGGCGTGGGAATGAAAAACTGTTTTTT.

As DNA, the CDR3 is TGTGCCAGCAGCCTGGGGCTGAACACTGAAGCTTTCTTT. It codes for CASSLGLNTEAFF. The J gene is TRBJ1-1, the V gene TRBV2, with a weak D call TRBD1 (5 bases). CDR3 length: 13 amino acids. The germline V gene encodes CDR1 SNHLY and CDR2 FYNNEI. V gave up 6 bases and J gave up 0 bases, with 8 bases separating them.

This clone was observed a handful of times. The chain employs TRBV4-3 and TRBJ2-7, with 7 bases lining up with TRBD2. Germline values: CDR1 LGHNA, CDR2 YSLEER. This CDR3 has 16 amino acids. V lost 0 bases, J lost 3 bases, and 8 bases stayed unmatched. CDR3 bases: TGCGCCAGCAGCCAAGAACTGGGCGGGAGCCACTACGAGCAGTACTTC. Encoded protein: CASSQELGGSHYEQYF.

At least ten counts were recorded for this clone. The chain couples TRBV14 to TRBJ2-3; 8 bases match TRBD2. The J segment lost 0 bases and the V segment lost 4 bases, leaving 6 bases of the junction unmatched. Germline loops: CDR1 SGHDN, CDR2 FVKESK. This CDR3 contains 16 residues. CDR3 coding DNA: TGTGCCAGCAGCCCTCGGACTAGCCGTAGCACAGATACGCAGTATTTT. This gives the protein CASSPRTSRSTDTQYF.

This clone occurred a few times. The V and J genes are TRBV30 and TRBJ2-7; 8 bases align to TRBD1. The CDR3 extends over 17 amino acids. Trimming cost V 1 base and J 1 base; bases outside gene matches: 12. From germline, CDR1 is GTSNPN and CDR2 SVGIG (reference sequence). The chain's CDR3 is CAWSGGNRGTGSYEQYF. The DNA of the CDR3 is TGTGCCTGGAGTGGTGGAAACCGAGGGACAGGATCCTACGAGCAGTACTTC.

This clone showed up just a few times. CDR3 coding DNA: TGTGCCTGGAGCCCCAGGCAGGGGCTGTTTTTT. Its protein is CAWSPRQGLFF. The V gene is TRBV30, the J gene TRBJ2-2, with a weak D call TRBD1 (5 bases). V was pared by 3 bases and J by 13 bases, with 12 bases between. The CDR3 loop spans 11 amino acids. From germline, CDR1 is GTSNPN and CDR2 SVGIG (reference sequence).